The present TCR beta chain was sequenced within a study of shared clonotypes between healthy human individuals. Study summary: The cohort comprised a couple of women and a few men. Their ages spanned 18 to 49 years. General study results and limits: A generally larger estimated richness was seen in naive subsets than in memory subsets.

CD45RO-negative, CCR7-selected cells formed the naive CD8 fraction, which excluded terminally differentiated effector memory CD45RA+ cells. An even split of each subset's genomic DNA across several immunoSEQ plates was performed. Clones were read by immunoSEQ multiplex PCR, and TCRdb kept only the in-frame ones, dropping some. This table has some 2.1 million clones, about 95% appearing once. Germline CDR1 is SGHTA and CDR2 is FQGTGA. Deletions cut 5 bases from V and 8 bases from J, with 15 bases between. CDR3 length equals 14 residues. Comment on this clone: Its matching antigen is unknown.

The TCR comes from a man aged 18 to 30 in good health. The gene calls are TRBV7-3 and TRBJ1-4; possibly TRBD1 for D (6 bases). Sequenced sample: naive CD8+ T cells sorted from blood. The CDR3 spells CASSLRGGIEKLFF. CDR3 DNA: TGTGCCAGCAGCCTTAGAGGGGGGATCGAAAAACTGTTTTTT.